One sample yielded the 3 T cell receptor beta chains listed below, sequenced in a study of siplizumab effects on memory and regulatory T cells. Sequencing used immunoSEQ multiplex PCR; TCRdb keeps in-frame clones, though not all of them. This sample has roughly 80,000 clones, with about nine tenths found just once. Sequenced: Tregs sorted from blood. Every receptor here comes from a human donor in good health.

This clone came up once. The chain employs TRBV5-6 and TRBJ2-5; TRBD2 matches at 8 bases. Germline V gene sequence: CDR1 SGHDT, CDR2 YYEEEE. Unmatched junction bases numbered 10, after V lost 4 bases and J lost 5 bases. This CDR3 contains 15 residues. The CDR3 is CASSPMARGAETQYF. Here the CDR3 DNA reads TGTGCCAGCAGCCCCATGGCGCGGGGGGCGGAGACCCAGTACTTC.

This clone was seen more than once but under ten times. The chain joins TRBV29-1 to TRBJ2-1; D tentatively reads TRBD1 or TRBD2 (5 bases each). CDR1 is SQVTM, CDR2 ANQGSEA, per germline. Trimming removed 7 bases at V and 11 bases at J, with 18 bases between. The CDR3 runs 12 residues. Here the CDR3 DNA reads TGCAGCGCAGGAGGAACCGGGACCCAGCAGTTCTTC. Its translation is CSAGGTGTQQFF.

This clone came up once. The gene calls are TRBV28 and TRBJ1-2; 10 bases agree with TRBD1. With V trimmed by 6 bases and J by 8 bases, 12 bases remained unmatched. The CDR3 covers 15 residues. Per the germline V gene, CDR1 is MDHEN and CDR2 is SYDVKM. The DNA for the CDR3 is TGTGCCAGCAGAACACCGGGACAGGGGCTATGGGGCTACACCTTC. Translating gives CASRTPGQGLWGYTF.